These T cell receptor beta chains were read from a single sample in a study of CD8+CD57+ T cells in acquired aplastic anemia. TCRdb recomputed calls from the reads with MiXCR, one row per CDR3 protein. Of 450,000 to 550,000 distinct CDR3 sequences in the sample, about a third were seen once. Sequencing input: sorted CD4+, CD8+, or CD8+CD57+ T cells (not recorded which) from PBMCs. The receptors derive from a human donor with aplastic anemia. CDR3s include the opening cysteine and the closing phenylalanine or tryptophan. A D gene is named only where the DNA matches it firmly. Clone size is shown for a subset of rows, as once, few, many or a class of expanded clone.

j_call | d_call | clone_size | v_call | cdr3_aa | cdr3_nt
TRBJ1-5 | TRBD1 | . | TRBV20-1 | CSASPGQGKGQPQHF | TGCAGTGCTAGTCCAGGACAGGGGAAGGGTCAGCCCCAGCATTTT
TRBJ2-5 | . | few | TRBV20-1 | CSARVRGLRETQYF | TGCAGTGCTAGAGTTCGGGGGCTCAGGGAGACCCAGTACTTC
TRBJ2-1 | . | . | TRBV20-1 | CSASTYNEQSF | TGCAGTGCTAGTACGTACAATGAGCAGTCCTTC
TRBJ1-5 | . | many | TRBV15 | CATSPLRNQPQHF | TGTGCCACCAGCCCCCTAAGGAATCAGCCCCAGCATTTT
TRBJ2-7 | TRBD1 | many | TRBV25-1 | CASSADRVAFEQYF | TGTGCCAGCAGTGCCGACAGGGTCGCATTCGAGCAGTACTTC
TRBJ1-4 | . | . | TRBV10-2 | CASMSRGVNEKLFF | TGCGCCAGCATGAGTCGGGGAGTTAATGAAAAACTGTTTTTT
TRBJ2-3 | . | . | TRBV19 | CASSYRGVSDTQYF | TGTGCCAGCAGCTATCGCGGGGTATCAGATACGCAGTATTTT
TRBJ1-2 | . | once | TRBV30 | CAWSVKQIANYGYTF | TGTGCCTGGAGTGTCAAGCAGATAGCTAACTATGGCTACACCTTC
TRBJ1-1 | TRBD1 | . | TRBV20-1 | CSASQGGMNTEAFF | TGCAGTGCCTCGCAGGGGGGCATGAACACTGAAGCTTTCTTT
TRBJ2-7 | TRBD1 | many | TRBV15 | CATSRPGDRVYEQYF | TGTGCCACCAGCAGACCCGGGGACAGAGTCTACGAGCAGTACTTC
TRBJ1-5 | TRBD1 | many | TRBV19 | CASSTSGGPQHF | TGTGCCAGCAGCACCTCAGGGGGGCCCCAGCATTTT
TRBJ2-7 | TRBD1 | . | TRBV10-2 | CASSFRTGGPYEQYF | TGCGCCAGCAGTTTTAGGACAGGGGGCCCTTACGAGCAGTACTTC
TRBJ2-3 | TRBD1 | . | TRBV2 | CASREQGLPDTQYF | TGTGCCAGCAGGGAACAGGGGTTGCCAGATACGCAGTATTTT
TRBJ1-2 | . | . | TRBV6-1 | CASSPYRSGSWNYGYTF | TGTGCCAGCAGCCCATATCGATCGGGATCGTGGAACTATGGCTACACCTTC
TRBJ2-3 | TRBD1 | few | TRBV20-1 | CSAMDRLISTDTQYF | TGCAGTGCGATGGACAGGCTAATCAGCACAGATACGCAGTATTTT
TRBJ1-3 | . | few | TRBV12-3/TRBV12-4 | CASSLGQISGNTIYF | TGTGCCAGCAGCCTCGGACAGATCTCTGGAAACACCATATATTTT
TRBJ2-7 | TRBD1 | . | TRBV5-4 | CASSVQGASIEQYF | TGTGCCAGCAGCGTACAGGGGGCCTCTATTGAGCAGTACTTC
TRBJ1-1 | . | many | TRBV29-1 | CSVGVLPPNTEAFF | TGCAGCGTTGGCGTCCTACCACCGAACACTGAAGCTTTCTTT
TRBJ2-3 | . | many | TRBV20-1 | CSARDAADTQYF | TGCAGTGCTAGAGATGCAGCAGATACGCAGTATTTT
TRBJ1-2 | TRBD1 | many | TRBV19 | CASSGRGSRPNNNYGYTF | TGTGCCAGTAGTGGCAGGGGGTCCAGACCGAATAATAACTATGGCTACACCTTC
TRBJ2-3 | . | many | TRBV24-1 | CATSDRAGAGDTQYF | TGTGCCACCAGTGATCGGGCAGGCGCGGGAGATACGCAGTATTTT
TRBJ2-1 | TRBD1 | . | TRBV7-3 | CASSLIGGQGARNEQFF | TGTGCCAGCAGCTTAATAGGAGGGCAGGGGGCTAGGAATGAGCAGTTCTTC
TRBJ2-3 | TRBD1 | . | TRBV19 | CASSTSDRSNTQYF | TGTGCCAGTAGTACCTCGGACAGGTCAAATACGCAGTATTTT
TRBJ2-7 | . | many | TRBV19 | CASSIAAGSYEQYF | TGTGCCAGTAGTATAGCGGCCGGATCCTACGAGCAGTACTTC
TRBJ1-5 | TRBD1 | . | TRBV29-1 | CSAGQGEHQPQHF | TGCAGCGCAGGACAGGGGGAGCATCAGCCCCAGCATTTT
TRBJ1-3 | . | many | TRBV7-8 | CASNRGGGLGNTIYF | TGTGCCAGCAACCGAGGGGGGGGACTTGGAAACACCATATATTTT
TRBJ2-3 | . | many | TRBV7-3 | CASSPEHTDTQYF | TGTGCCAGCAGCCCCGAGCACACAGATACGCAGTATTTT
TRBJ1-2 | . | many | TRBV10-3 | CAIRDNYGYTF | TGTGCCATCAGAGATAACTATGGCTACACCTTC
TRBJ2-3 | TRBD1 | many | TRBV2 | CASSEAGGVVDTQYF | TGTGCCAGCAGTGAGGCAGGGGGAGTGGTAGATACGCAGTATTTT
TRBJ2-5 | TRBD1 | many | TRBV10-3 | CAISERGQGVQETQYF | TGTGCCATCAGTGAGCGTGGACAGGGTGTGCAAGAGACCCAGTACTTC
TRBJ2-1 | . | few | TRBV25-1 | CASTLGRQQFF | TGTGCCAGCACTCTAGGACGACAGCAGTTCTTC
TRBJ2-3 | TRBD2 | . | TRBV9 | CASGGPTSGSTDTQYF | TGTGCCAGCGGCGGCCCGACTAGCGGGAGCACAGATACGCAGTATTTT
TRBJ1-5 | . | once | TRBV25-1 | CASQQGLPQPQHF | TGTGCCAGCCAACAGGGACTTCCTCAGCCCCAGCATTTT
TRBJ1-1 | TRBD1 | many | TRBV19 | CASSTTGGTEAFF | TGTGCCAGTAGTACCACAGGGGGCACTGAAGCTTTCTTT
TRBJ1-1 | . | few | TRBV14 | CASSQGQGVGTEAFF | TGTGCCAGCAGCCAAGGGCAGGGAGTTGGAACTGAAGCTTTCTTT
TRBJ2-1 | TRBD2 | . | TRBV20-1 | CSADPSGRGNEQFF | TGCAGTGCGGACCCTAGCGGGAGGGGCAATGAGCAGTTCTTC